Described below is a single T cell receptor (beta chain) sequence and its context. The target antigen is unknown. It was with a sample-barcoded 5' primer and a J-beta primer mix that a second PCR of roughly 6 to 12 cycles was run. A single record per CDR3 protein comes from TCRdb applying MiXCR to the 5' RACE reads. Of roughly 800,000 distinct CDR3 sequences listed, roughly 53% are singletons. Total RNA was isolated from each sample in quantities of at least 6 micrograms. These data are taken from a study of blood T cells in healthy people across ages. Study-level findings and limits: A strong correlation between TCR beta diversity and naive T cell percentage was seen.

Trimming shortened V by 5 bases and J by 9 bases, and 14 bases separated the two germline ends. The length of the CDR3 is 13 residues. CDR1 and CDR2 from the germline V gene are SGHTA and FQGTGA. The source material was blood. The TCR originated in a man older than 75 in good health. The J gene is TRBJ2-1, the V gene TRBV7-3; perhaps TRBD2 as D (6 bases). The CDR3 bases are TGTGCCAGCAGCCGGGGGACGGGAGTTGAGCAGTTCTTC. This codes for CASSRGTGVEQFF. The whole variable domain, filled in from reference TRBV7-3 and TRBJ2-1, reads GAGVSQTPSNKVTEKGKYVELRCDPISGHTALYWYRQSLGQGPEFLIYFQGTGAADDSGLPNDRFFAVRPEGSVSTLKIQRTERGDSAVYLCASSRGTGVEQFFGPGTRLTVL.